The TCR beta chain described here comes from a study of cytomegalovirus exposure and HLA in healthy donors. On the study more broadly: Earlier, some 180 million T cells were analyzed, and 117 million unique TCR beta sequences were found among them.

The PCR had 60 Vbeta and 13 Jbeta primers. Clones were read by immunoSEQ multiplex PCR, and TCRdb kept only the in-frame ones, dropping some. The sample carries some 100,000 clones, over 70% recorded once. Findings and caveats of the study: In all likelihood, a cluster of highly shared sequence variants was a sequencing artifact.

CDR3 size: 14 residues. Germline trimming cut 5 bases from V and 9 bases from J; bases unmatched to any gene: 4. Germline V CDR1 and CDR2: SGHNT, YENEEA. Regarding this clone: Its antigen is as yet unknown.

This TCR came from a man in his fifties or sixties in good health and CMV-seronegative. The specimen was PBMCs. The chain recombines TRBV11-3 with TRBJ2-1, with 13 bases aligning to TRBD2. The CDR3 DNA is TGTGCCAGCAGCGGGCGGACTAGCGGGGGTGAGCAGTTCTTC. Its protein is CASSGRTSGGEQFF.